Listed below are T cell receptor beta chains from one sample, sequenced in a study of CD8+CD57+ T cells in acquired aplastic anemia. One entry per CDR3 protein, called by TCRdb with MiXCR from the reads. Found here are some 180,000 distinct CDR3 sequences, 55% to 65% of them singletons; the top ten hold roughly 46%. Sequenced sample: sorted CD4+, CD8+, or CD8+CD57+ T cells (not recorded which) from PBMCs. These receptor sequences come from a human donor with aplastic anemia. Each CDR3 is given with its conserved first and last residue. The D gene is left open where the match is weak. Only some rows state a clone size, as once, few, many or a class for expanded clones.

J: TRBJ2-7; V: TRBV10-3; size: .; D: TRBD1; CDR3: CAISEPDRYSYEQYF; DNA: TGTGCCATCAGTGAGCCGGACAGGTACTCCTACGAGCAGTACTTC
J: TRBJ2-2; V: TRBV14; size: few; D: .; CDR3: CASSLSGAGELFF; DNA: TGTGCCAGCAGCCTGTCAGGGGCCGGGGAGCTGTTTTTT
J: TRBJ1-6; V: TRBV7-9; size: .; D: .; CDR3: CASSQDGWASPLHF; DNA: TGTGCCAGCAGCCAGGACGGTTGGGCTTCACCCCTCCACTTT
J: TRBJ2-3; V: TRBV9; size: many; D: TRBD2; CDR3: CASSASSGRSTDTQYF; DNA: TGTGCCAGCAGCGCCTCTAGCGGGCGAAGCACAGATACGCAGTATTTT
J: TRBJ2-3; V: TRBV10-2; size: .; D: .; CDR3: CASSERAGTTDTQYF; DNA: TGCGCCAGCAGTGAGCGGGCGGGAACCACAGATACGCAGTATTTT
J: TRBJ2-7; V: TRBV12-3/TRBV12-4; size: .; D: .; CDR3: CASSVSTRRISEQYF; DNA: TGTGCCAGCAGTGTCTCGACACGACGTATCAGCGAGCAGTACTTC
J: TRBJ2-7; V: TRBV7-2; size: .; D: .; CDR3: CASSLKTTLGSSYEQYF; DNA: TGTGCCAGCAGCTTAAAAACAACTCTCGGGAGCTCCTACGAGCAGTACTTC
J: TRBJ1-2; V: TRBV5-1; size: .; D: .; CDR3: CASSLDGDGYTF; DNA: TGCGCCAGCAGCTTGGACGGGGATGGCTACACCTTC
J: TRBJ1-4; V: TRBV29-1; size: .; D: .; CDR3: CSGGDGNEKLFF; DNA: TGCAGCGGAGGTGATGGGAATGAAAAACTGTTTTTT
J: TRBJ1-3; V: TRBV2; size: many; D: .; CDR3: CASSDGTNSGNTIYF; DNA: TGTGCCAGCAGTGACGGAACCAACTCTGGAAACACCATATATTTT
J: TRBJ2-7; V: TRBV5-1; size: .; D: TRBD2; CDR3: CASSLDHGRSYEQYF; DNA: TGCGCCAGCAGCTTGGATCACGGGAGGTCCTACGAGCAGTACTTC
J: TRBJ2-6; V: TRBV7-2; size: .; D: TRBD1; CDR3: CASKDRGTNVLTF; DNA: TGTGCCAGCAAAGACAGGGGCACCAACGTCCTGACTTTC
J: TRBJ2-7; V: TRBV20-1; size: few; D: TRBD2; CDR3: CSARDPLPGQDSRLAGIPYEQYF; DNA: TGCAGTGCTAGAGATCCCCTACCGGGACAGGACTCCCGACTAGCGGGCATCCCCTACGAGCAGTACTTC
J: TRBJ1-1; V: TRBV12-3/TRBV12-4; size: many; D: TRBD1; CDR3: CASSTGRGGEAFF; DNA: TGTGCCAGTTCGACAGGGAGAGGCGGTGAAGCTTTCTTT
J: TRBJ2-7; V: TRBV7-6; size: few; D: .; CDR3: CASSSGVSYEQYF; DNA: TGTGCCAGCAGTTCCGGGGTATCCTACGAGCAGTACTTC
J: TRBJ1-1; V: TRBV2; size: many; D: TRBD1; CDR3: CASSSRGLVEAFF; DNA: TGTGCCAGCAGTAGCAGGGGGCTGGTTGAAGCTTTCTTT
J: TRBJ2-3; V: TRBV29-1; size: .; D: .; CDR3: CSVELGPDTQYF; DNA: TGCAGCGTTGAGTTGGGGCCAGATACGCAGTATTTT
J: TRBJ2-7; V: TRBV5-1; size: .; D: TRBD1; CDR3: CASSSHDRVEQYF; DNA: TGCGCCAGCAGCTCCCACGACAGGGTCGAGCAGTACTTC
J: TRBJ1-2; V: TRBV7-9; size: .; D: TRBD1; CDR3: CASSWTGEGSYTF; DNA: TGTGCCAGCAGCTGGACAGGAGAAGGGAGCTACACCTTC
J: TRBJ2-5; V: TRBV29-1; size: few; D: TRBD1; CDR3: CSDRQGSETQYF; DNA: TGCAGCGACAGACAGGGGTCAGAGACCCAGTACTTC
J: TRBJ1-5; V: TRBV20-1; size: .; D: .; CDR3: CSARGQGEQPQHF; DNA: TGCAGTGCTAGGGGGCAGGGAGAACAGCCCCAGCATTTT
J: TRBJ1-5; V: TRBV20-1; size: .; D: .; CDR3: CSASRREDSNQPQHF; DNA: TGCAGTGCTAGTAGACGGGAAGATAGCAATCAGCCCCAGCATTTT
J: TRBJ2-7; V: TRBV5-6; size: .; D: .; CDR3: CASSPTGLYEQYF; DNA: TGTGCCAGCAGCCCAACAGGTTTGTACGAGCAGTACTTC
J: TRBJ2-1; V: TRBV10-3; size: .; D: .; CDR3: CAIMAGTGNEQFF; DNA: TGTGCCATCATGGCAGGGACGGGGAATGAGCAGTTCTTC
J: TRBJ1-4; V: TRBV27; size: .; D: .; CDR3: CASSSPTGVNEKLFF; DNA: TGTGCCAGCAGTTCCCCTACAGGTGTTAATGAAAAACTGTTTTTT
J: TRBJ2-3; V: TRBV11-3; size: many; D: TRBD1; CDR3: CASSFPGQGNTQYF; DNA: TGTGCCAGCAGCTTCCCGGGACAGGGGAATACGCAGTATTTT
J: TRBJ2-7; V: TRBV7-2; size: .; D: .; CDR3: CASSLVGRREGEQYF; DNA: TGTGCCAGCAGCTTAGTAGGCCGCCGAGAAGGCGAGCAGTACTTC
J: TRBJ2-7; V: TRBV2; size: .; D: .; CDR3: CASPGVGGYEQYF; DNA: TGTGCCAGTCCCGGGGTAGGGGGGTACGAGCAGTACTTC
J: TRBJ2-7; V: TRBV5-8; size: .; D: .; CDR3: CASSIANEQYF; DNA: TGTGCCAGTAGTATAGCCAACGAGCAGTACTTC
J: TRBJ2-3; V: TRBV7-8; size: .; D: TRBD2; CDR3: CASSSQLAGITDTQYF; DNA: TGTGCCAGCAGCTCCCAACTAGCGGGAATCACAGATACGCAGTATTTT
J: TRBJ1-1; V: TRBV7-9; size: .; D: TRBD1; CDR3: CASSFGTASEAFF; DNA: TGTGCCAGCAGCTTTGGGACAGCCTCTGAGGCTTTCTTT
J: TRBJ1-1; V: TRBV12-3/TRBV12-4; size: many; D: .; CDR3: CASSFAGNTEAFF; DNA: TGTGCCAGCAGTTTCGCGGGGAACACTGAAGCTTTCTTT
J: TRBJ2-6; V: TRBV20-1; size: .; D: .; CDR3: CSARGPGGANVLTF; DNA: TGCAGTGCTAGGGGACCGGGGGGGGCCAACGTCCTGACTTTC
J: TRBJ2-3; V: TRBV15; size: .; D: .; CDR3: CATSLPKGMGADTQYF; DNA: TGTGCCACCAGTCTCCCCAAAGGGATGGGTGCAGATACGCAGTATTTT
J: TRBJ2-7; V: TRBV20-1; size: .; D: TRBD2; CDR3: CSARTSVSYEQYF; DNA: TGCAGTGCTAGGACTAGCGTCTCCTACGAGCAGTACTTC
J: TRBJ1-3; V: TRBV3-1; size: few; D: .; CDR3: CASSQTGSSGNTIYF; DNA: TGTGCCAGCAGCCAAACGGGGAGCTCTGGAAACACCATATATTTT
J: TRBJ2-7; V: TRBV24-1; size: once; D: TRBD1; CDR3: CATRTGQWAYEQYF; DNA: TGTGCCACCCGGACAGGCCAGTGGGCCTACGAGCAGTACTTC
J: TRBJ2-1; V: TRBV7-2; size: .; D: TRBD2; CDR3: CASSTQRGGRYNEQFF; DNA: TGTGCCAGCAGCACCCAGCGGGGGGGGCGCTACAATGAGCAGTTCTTC
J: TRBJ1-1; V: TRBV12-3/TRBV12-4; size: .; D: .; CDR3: CASSQTASRTEAFF; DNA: TGTGCCAGCAGCCAAACGGCGAGTCGAACTGAAGCTTTCTTT
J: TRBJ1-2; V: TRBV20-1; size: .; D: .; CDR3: CSGGHSNVGGYTF; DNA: TGCAGTGGGGGACATTCGAACGTTGGTGGCTACACCTTC
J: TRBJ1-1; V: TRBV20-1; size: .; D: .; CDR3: CSARHVPAPEAFF; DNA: TGCAGTGCTAGACACGTCCCGGCCCCTGAAGCTTTCTTT
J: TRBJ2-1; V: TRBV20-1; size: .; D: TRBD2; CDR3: CSARDKLAGGRSWYNEQFF; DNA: TGCAGTGCTAGAGATAAGCTAGCGGGGGGGCGCAGCTGGTACAATGAGCAGTTCTTC
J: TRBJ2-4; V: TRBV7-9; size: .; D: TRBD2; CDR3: CASSQEVGGNIQYF; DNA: TGTGCCAGCAGCCAAGAAGTCGGGGGGAACATTCAGTACTTC
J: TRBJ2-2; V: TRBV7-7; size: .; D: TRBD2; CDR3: CASSLAGTGELFF; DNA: TGTGCTAGCAGCTTAGCGGGGACCGGGGAGCTGTTTTTT
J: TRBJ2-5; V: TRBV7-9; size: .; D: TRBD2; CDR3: CASSFSPASGSGTQYF; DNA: TGTGCCAGCAGCTTTAGCCCGGCTAGCGGGAGCGGGACCCAGTACTTC
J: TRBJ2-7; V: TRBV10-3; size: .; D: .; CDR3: CASSFNPGPHEQYF; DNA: TGTGCCAGCAGTTTTAATCCAGGGCCCCACGAGCAGTACTTC
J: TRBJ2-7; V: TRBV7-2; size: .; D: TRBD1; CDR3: CASSSDRGCEQYF; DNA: TGTGCCAGCAGCTCCGACAGGGGCTGCGAGCAGTACTTC
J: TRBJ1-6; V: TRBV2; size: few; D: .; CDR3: CASSILTGVSPLHF; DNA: TGTGCCAGCAGTATTTTAACAGGAGTAAGTCCCCTCCACTTT
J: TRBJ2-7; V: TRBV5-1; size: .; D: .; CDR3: CASSTDYEQYF; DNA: TGTGCCAGCAGCACGGACTACGAGCAGTACTTC
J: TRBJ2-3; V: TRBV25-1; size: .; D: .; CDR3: CASSPTSLPEYF; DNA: TGTGCCAGCAGTCCTACTAGCCTGCCGGAGTATTTT
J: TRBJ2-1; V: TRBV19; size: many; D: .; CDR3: CASSITTLNEQFF; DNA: TGTGCCAGTAGTATCACGACACTAAATGAGCAGTTCTTC
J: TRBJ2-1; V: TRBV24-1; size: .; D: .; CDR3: CATSDLSSGLGNEQFF; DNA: TGTGCCACCAGTGATTTGTCGTCAGGGCTCGGTAATGAGCAGTTCTTC
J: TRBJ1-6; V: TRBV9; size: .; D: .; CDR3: CASSVENENSPLHF; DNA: TGTGCCAGCAGCGTAGAAAACGAAAATTCACCCCTCCACTTT